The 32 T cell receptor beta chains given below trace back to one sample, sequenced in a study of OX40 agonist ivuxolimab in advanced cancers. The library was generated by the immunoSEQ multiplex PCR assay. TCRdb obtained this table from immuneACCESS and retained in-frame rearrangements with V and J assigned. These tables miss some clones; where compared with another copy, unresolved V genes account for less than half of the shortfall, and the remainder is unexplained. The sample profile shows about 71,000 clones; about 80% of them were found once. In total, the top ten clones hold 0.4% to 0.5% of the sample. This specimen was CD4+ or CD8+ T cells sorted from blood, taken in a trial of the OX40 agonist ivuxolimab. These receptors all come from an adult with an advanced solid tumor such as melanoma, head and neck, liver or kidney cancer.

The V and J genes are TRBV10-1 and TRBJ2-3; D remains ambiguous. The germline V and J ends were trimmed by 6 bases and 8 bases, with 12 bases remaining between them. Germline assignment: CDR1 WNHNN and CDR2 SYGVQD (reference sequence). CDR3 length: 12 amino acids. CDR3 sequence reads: CASSLDPVTQYF. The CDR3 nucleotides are TGCGCCAGCAGCCTAGACCCGGTTACGCAGTATTTT.

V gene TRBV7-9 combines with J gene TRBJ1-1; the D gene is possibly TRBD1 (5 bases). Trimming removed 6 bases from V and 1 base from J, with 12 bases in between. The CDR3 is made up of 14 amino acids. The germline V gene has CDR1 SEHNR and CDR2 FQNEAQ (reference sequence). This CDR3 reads CASRVLGGNTEAFF. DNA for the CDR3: TGTGCCAGCAGGGTTCTGGGGGGGAACACTGAAGCTTTCTTT.

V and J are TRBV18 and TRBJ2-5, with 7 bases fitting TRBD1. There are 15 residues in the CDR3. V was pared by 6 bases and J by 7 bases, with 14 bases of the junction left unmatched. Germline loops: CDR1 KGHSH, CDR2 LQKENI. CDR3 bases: TGTGCCAGCTCGCCCATTTTTGACAGGGACGGGACCCAGTACTTC. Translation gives CASSPIFDRDGTQYF. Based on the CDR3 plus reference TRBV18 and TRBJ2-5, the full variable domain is NAGVMQNPRHLVRRRGQEARLRCSPMKGHSHVYWYRQLPEEGLKFMVYLQKENIIDESGMPKERFSAEFPKEGPSILRIQQVVRGDSAAYFCASSPIFDRDGTQYFGPGTRLLVL.

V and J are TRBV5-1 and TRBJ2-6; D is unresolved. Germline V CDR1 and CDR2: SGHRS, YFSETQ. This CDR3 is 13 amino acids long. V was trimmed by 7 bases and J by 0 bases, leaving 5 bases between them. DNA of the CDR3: TGCGCCAGCCAATACTCTGGGGCCAACGTCCTGACTTTC. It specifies CASQYSGANVLTF.

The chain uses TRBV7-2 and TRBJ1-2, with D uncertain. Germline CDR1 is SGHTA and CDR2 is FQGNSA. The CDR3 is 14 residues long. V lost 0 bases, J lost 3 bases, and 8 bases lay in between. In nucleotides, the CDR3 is TGTGCCAGCAGCTTAGCGCGGGGTGACTATGGCTACACCTTC. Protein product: CASSLARGDYGYTF. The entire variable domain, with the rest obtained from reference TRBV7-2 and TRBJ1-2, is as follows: GAGVSQSPSNKVTEKGKDVELRCDPISGHTALYWYRQSLGQGLEFLIYFQGNSAPDKSGLPSDRFSAERTGGSVSTLTIQRTQQEDSAVYLCASSLARGDYGYTFGSGTRLTVV.

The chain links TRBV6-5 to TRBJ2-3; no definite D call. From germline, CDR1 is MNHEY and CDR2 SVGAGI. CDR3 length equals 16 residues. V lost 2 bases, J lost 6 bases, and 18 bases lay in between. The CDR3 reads CASSYLLKGGSDTQYF. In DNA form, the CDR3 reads TGTGCCAGCAGTTACCTTCTGAAGGGTGGGTCGGATACGCAGTATTTT.

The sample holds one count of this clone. The CDR3 reads CASSYSGQNYGYTF. The CDR3 bases are TGTGCCAGCAGTTACTCCGGACAGAACTATGGCTACACCTTC. The chain employs TRBV6-6 and TRBJ1-2; D is perhaps TRBD1 (6 bases). This CDR3 contains 14 residues. V was trimmed by 0 bases and J by 2 bases, leaving 7 bases between them. The germline V gene encodes CDR1 MNHNY and CDR2 SVGAGI (reference sequence).

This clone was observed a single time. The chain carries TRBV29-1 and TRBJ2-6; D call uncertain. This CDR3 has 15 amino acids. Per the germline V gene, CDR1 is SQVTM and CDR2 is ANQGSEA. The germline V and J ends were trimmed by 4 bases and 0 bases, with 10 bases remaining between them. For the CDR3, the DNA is TGCAGCGTTGTGAGGCGGTACTCTGGGGCCAACGTCCTGACTTTC. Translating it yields CSVVRRYSGANVLTF.

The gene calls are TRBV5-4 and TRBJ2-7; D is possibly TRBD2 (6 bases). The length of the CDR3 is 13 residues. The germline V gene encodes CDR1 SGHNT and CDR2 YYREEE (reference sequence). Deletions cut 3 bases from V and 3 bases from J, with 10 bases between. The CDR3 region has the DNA TGTGCCAGCAGCTGGGCGGGGATCTACGAGCAGTACTTC. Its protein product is CASSWAGIYEQYF.

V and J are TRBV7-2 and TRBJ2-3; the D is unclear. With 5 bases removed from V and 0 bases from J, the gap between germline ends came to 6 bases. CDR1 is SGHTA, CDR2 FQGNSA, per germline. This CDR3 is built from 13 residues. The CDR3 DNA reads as TGTGCCAGCAGCAGAAAGAGCACAGATACGCAGTATTTT. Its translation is CASSRKSTDTQYF.

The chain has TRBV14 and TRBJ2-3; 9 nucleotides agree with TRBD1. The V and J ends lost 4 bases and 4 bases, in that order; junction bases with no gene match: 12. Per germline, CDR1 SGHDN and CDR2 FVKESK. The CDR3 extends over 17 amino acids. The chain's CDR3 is CASSLRTGAGSADTQYF. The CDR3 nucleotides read TGTGCCAGCAGCCTCCGGACAGGGGCGGGTTCAGCAGATACGCAGTATTTT.

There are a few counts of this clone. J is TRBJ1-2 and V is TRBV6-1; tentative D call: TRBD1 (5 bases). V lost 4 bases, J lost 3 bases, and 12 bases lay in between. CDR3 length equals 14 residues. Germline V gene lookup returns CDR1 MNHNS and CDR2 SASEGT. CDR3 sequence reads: CASSVTAWDYGYTF. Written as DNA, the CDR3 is TGTGCCAGCAGTGTGACAGCTTGGGACTATGGCTACACCTTC.

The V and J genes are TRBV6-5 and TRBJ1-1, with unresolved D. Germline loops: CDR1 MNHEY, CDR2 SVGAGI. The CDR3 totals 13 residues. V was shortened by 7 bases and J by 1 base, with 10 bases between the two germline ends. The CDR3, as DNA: TGTGCCAGCACCCAGCGGGGGAACACTGAAGCTTTCTTT. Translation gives CASTQRGNTEAFF.

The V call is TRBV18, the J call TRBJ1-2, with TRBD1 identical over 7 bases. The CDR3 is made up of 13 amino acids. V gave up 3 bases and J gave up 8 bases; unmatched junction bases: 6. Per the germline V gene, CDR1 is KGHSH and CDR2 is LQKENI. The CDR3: CASSPLEQGGYTF. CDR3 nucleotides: TGTGCCAGCTCACCTTTAGAACAGGGGGGCTACACCTTC.

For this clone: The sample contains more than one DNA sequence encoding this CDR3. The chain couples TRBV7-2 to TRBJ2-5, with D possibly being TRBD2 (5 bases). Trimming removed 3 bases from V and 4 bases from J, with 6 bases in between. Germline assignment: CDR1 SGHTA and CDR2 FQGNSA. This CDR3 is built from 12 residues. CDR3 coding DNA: TGTGCCAGCAGCTTGGCGGGAGAGACCCAGTACTTC. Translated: CASSLAGETQYF.

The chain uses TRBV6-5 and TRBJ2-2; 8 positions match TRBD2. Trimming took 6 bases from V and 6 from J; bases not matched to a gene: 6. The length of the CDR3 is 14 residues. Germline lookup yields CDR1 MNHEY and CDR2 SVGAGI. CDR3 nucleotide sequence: TGTGCCAGCAGGAGCGGGAGAGTGGCCGGGGAGCTGTTTTTT. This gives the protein CASRSGRVAGELFF.

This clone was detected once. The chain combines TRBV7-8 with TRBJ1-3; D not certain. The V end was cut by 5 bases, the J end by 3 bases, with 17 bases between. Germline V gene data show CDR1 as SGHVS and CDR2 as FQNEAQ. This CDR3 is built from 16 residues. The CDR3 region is CASSQRVGRDGNTIYF. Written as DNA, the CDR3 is TGTGCCAGCAGCCAGCGGGTGGGTCGGGATGGAAACACCATATATTTT.

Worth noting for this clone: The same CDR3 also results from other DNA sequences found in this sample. The DNA for the CDR3 is TGCGCCAGCAGCTTGTCAGGGGAGGGAAACACCATATATTTT. Protein: CASSLSGEGNTIYF. This sequence joins TRBV5-1 and TRBJ1-3; D is perhaps TRBD1 (6 bases). Looked up from germline, CDR1 is SGHRS and CDR2 is YFSETQ. The CDR3 covers 14 residues. V gave up 1 base and J gave up 4 bases, with 9 bases separating them. The full variable domain, rest sourced from reference TRBV5-1 and TRBJ1-3, is KAGVTQTPRYLIKTRGQQVTLSCSPISGHRSVSWYQQTPGQGLQFLFEYFSETQRNKGNFPGRFSGRQFSNSRSEMNVSTLELGDSALYLCASSLSGEGNTIYFGEGSWLTVV.

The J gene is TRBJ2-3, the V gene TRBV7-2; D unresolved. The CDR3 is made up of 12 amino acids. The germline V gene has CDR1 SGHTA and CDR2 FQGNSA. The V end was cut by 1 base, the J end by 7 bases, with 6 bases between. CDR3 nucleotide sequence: TGTGCCAGCAGCTTAGTGCTCAATACGCAGTATTTT. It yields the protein CASSLVLNTQYF.

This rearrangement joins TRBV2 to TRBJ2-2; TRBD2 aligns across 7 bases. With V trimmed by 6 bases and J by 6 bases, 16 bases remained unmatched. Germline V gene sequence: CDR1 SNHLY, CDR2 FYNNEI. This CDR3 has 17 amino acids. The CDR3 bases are TGTGCCAGCAGCTTTCGGGGCGGCGGGAGCGGGGCCGGGGAGCTGTTTTTT. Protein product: CASSFRGGGSGAGELFF.

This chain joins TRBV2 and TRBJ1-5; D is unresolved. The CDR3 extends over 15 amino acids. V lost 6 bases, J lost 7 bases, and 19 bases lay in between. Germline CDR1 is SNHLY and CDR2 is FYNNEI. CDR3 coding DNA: TGTGCCAGCAGCGCCCGCCGAGGTTCGACCCAGCCCCAGCATTTT. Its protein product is CASSARRGSTQPQHF.

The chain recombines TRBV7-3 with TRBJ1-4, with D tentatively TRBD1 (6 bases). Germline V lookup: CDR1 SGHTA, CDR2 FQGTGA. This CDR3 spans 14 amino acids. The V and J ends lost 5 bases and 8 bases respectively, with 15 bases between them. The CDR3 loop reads CASSPSGANEKLFF. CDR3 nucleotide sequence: TGTGCCAGCAGCCCGTCGGGGGCGAACGAAAAACTGTTTTTT.

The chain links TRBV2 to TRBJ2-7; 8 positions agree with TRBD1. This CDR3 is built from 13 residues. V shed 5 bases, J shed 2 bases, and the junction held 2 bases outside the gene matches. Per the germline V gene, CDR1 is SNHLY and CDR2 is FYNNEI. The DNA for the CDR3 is TGTGCCAGCAGTCAGGGACAGGCCTACGAGCAGTACTTC. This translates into CASSQGQAYEQYF.

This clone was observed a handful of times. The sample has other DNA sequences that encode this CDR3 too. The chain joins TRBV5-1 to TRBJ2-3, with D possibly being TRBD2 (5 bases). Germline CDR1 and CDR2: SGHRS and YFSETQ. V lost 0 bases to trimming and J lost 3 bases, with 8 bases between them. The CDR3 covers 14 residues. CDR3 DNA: TGCGCCAGCAGCTTGGCGGGCGGGACAGATACGCAGTATTTT. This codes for CASSLAGGTDTQYF.

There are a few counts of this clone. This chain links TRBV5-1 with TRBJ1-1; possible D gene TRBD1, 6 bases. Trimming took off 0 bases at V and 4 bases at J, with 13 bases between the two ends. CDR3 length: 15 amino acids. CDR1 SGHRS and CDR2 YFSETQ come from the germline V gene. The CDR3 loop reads CASSLGGRGATEAFF. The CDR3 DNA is TGCGCCAGCAGCTTGGGGGGCCGGGGGGCCACTGAAGCTTTCTTT.

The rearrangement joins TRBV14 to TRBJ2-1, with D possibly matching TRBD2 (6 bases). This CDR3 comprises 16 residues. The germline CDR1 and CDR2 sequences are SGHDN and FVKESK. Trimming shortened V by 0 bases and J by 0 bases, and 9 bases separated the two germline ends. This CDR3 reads CASSQEYGGSYNEQFF. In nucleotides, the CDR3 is TGTGCCAGCAGCCAAGAGTACGGGGGCTCCTACAATGAGCAGTTCTTC.

CDR3 region: CASRSQQGQPQHF. In DNA, the CDR3 is TGTGCCAGTAGATCACAACAGGGGCAGCCCCAGCATTTT. The chain carries TRBV19 and TRBJ1-5; 7 bases agree with TRBD1. Germline V gene sequence: CDR1 LNHDA, CDR2 SQIVND (reference sequence). CDR3 length: 13 residues. Germline trimming cut 6 bases from V and 7 bases from J; bases unmatched to any gene: 6.

The CDR3 is CASSAGTTRGEQFF. CDR3 nucleotides: TGTGCCAGCAGCGCTGGGACTACCCGGGGTGAGCAGTTCTTC. V and J are TRBV21-1 and TRBJ2-1; the table assigns TRBD2, which was not confirmed against the DNA. TRBV21-1 is a known pseudogene. This CDR3 has 14 amino acids.

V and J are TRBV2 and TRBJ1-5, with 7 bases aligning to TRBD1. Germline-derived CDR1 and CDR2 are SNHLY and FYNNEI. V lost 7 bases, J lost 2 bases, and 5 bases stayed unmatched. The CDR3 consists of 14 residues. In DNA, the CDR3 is TGTGCCAGCAAGATTGGACAGGGCAATCAGCCCCAGCATTTT. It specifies CASKIGQGNQPQHF.

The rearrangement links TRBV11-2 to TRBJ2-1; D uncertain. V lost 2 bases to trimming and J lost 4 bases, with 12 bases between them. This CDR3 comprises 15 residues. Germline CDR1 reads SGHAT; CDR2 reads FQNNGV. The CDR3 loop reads CASSLKTSKYNEQFF. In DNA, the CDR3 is TGTGCCAGCAGCTTAAAAACATCGAAATACAATGAGCAGTTCTTC.

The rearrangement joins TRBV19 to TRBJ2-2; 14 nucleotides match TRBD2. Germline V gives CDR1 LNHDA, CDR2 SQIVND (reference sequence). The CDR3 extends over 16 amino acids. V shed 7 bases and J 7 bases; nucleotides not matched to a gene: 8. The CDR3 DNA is TGTGCCAGTACCCGGGGACTAGCGGGAGCGGTCGGGGAGCTGTTTTTT. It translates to CASTRGLAGAVGELFF.

The CDR3 protein is CASSPTSTSYEQYV. CDR3 sequence (DNA): TGTGCCAGCAGTCCCACAAGTACCTCCTACGAGCAGTACGTC. This chain joins TRBV27 and TRBJ2-7, with D unresolved. The CDR3 loop spans 14 amino acids. Between the trimmed V and J ends, which lost 5 bases and 0 bases, there was a span of 11 bases. Germline CDR1 MNHEY, CDR2 SMNVEV (reference sequence).